The 19 T cell receptor beta chains reported below all come from one sample, sequenced in a study of T cells after yellow fever vaccination. TCRdb reprocessed the 5' RACE reads via MiXCR and lists one record per CDR3 protein. Of roughly 74,000 distinct CDR3 sequences in the sample, approximately 7% were seen once. The sequencing used CD8+ T cells sorted from PBMCs, collected 5 days after the first yellow fever vaccination. All receptors come from a man between 18 and 35 years old who received the YFV17D yellow fever vaccine.

This chain uses TRBV7-3 with TRBJ2-1; D tentatively reads TRBD1 or TRBD2 (6 bases each). Per germline, CDR1 SGHTA and CDR2 FQGTGA. CDR3 length: 11 residues. V dropped 2 bases and J dropped 11 bases, with 7 bases sitting between them. CDR3 region: CASSLGGQQFF. The DNA of the CDR3 is TGTGCCAGCAGCTTAGGGGGGCAGCAGTTCTTC. Together with reference TRBV7-3 and TRBJ2-1, the CDR3 gives the full variable domain: GAGVSQTPSNKVTEKGKYVELRCDPISGHTALYWYRQSLGQGPEFLIYFQGTGAADDSGLPNDRFFAVRPEGSVSTLKIQRTERGDSAVYLCASSLGGQQFFGPGTRLTVL.

The gene calls are TRBV7-9 and TRBJ2-6; D is possibly TRBD1 or TRBD2 (5 bases each). The CDR3 covers 15 residues. Germline V gene sequence: CDR1 SEHNR, CDR2 FQNEAQ (reference sequence). V lost 8 bases to trimming and J lost 4 bases, with 15 bases between them. CDR3 coding DNA: TGTGCCAGCTTCACCCGGGGCGCCGGGGCCAACGTCCTGACTTTC. It translates to CASFTRGAGANVLTF.

The rearrangement uses TRBV11-2 and TRBJ2-1; possibly TRBD2 for D (6 bases). From germline, CDR1 is SGHAT and CDR2 FQNNGV. Trimming pared 3 bases from V and 7 bases from J, leaving 19 bases between. The CDR3 length is 16 residues. CDR3 residues: CASSFSWEEGLNEQFF. CDR3 DNA: TGTGCCAGCAGCTTCAGTTGGGAGGAGGGATTGAATGAGCAGTTCTTC.

The chain joins TRBV27 to TRBJ2-3, with TRBD1 matching 10 bases. The CDR3 covers 18 residues. Germline V CDR1 and CDR2: MNHEY, SMNVEV (reference sequence). Trimming removed 3 bases from V and 5 bases from J; junction bases left unmatched: 14. The CDR3 coding sequence is TGTGCCAGCAGTTTCACACCTCCCGGACAGGGGGGTCTAGATACGCAGTATTTT. Its protein product is CASSFTPPGQGGLDTQYF.

This clonotype was found a few times. The chain is built from TRBV3-1 and TRBJ2-1; 7 nucleotides line up with TRBD2. The CDR3 is 14 residues long. Germline CDR1 LGHDT, CDR2 YNNKEL (reference sequence). V was clipped by 7 bases and J by 2 bases; unmatched bases: 5. The CDR3 spells CASTPGLAYNEQFF. The CDR3 nucleotides are TGTGCCAGCACCCCAGGACTAGCCTACAATGAGCAGTTCTTC.

Only a few counts were recorded for this clonotype. The CDR3 loop is CASSLDPSTDTQYF. CDR3 DNA sequence: TGTGCCAGCAGTCTGGACCCAAGCACAGATACGCAGTATTTT. This chain connects TRBV12-3 or TRBV12-4 to TRBJ2-3; no reliable D call. This CDR3 has 14 residues. V was pared by 5 bases and J by 0 bases, with 9 bases between.

The chain recombines TRBV12-3 or TRBV12-4 with TRBJ2-1; 9 nucleotides agree with TRBD2. This CDR3 contains 15 residues. Trimming took 2 bases from V and 10 from J; bases not matched to a gene: 9. CDR3 in amino acids: CASSLLAGGREEQFF. The DNA of the CDR3 is TGTGCCAGCAGTTTACTCGCGGGGGGGCGGGAAGAGCAGTTCTTC.

The chain couples TRBV4-1 to TRBJ2-7, with TRBD1 matching over 7 bases. With 3 bases clipped from V and 1 base from J, the junction kept 3 bases outside the gene matches. There are 14 residues in the CDR3. In germline, CDR1 is MGHRA, CDR2 YSYEKL. The CDR3 coding sequence is TGCGCCAGCAGCCACCCGGGACAGTCCTACGAGCAGTACTTC. Protein sequence: CASSHPGQSYEQYF.

The CDR3 coding sequence is TGCGCCAGCAGCTGGGAGCAGGGGTCCCTGAATTCACCCCTCCACTTT. It yields the protein CASSWEQGSLNSPLHF. The rearrangement joins TRBV5-1 to TRBJ1-6; maybe TRBD1 (6 bases). V lost 3 bases and J lost 7, with 17 bases in between. Germline V gene sequence: CDR1 SGHRS, CDR2 YFSETQ. This CDR3 has 16 amino acids. Based on the CDR3 plus reference TRBV5-1 and TRBJ1-6, the full variable domain is KAGVTQTPRYLIKTRGQQVTLSCSPISGHRSVSWYQQTPGQGLQFLFEYFSETQRNKGNFPGRFSGRQFSNSRSEMNVSTLELGDSALYLCASSWEQGSLNSPLHFGNGTRLTVT.

This clonotype was observed many times. This chain links TRBV20-1 with TRBJ2-5, with D perhaps TRBD2 (6 bases). CDR3 length: 19 residues. V lost 0 bases and J lost 3, with 26 bases in between. Germline V lookup: CDR1 DFQATT, CDR2 SNEGSKA (reference sequence). The CDR3: CSARDLRSGGGFFEETQYF. CDR3 sequence (DNA): TGCAGTGCTAGAGATCTGAGGTCCGGGGGAGGATTCTTCGAAGAGACCCAGTACTTC.

The table lists this clonotype with many counts. V and J are TRBV27 and TRBJ2-3; D may correspond to TRBD1 or TRBD2 (5 bases each). V lost 4 bases and J 9 bases, leaving 17 bases between the germline ends. CDR1 is MNHEY, CDR2 SMNVEV, per germline (reference sequence). The CDR3 contains 14 residues. In nucleotides, the CDR3 is TGTGCCAGCAGTTATCTCTCGGGGCCGCTGACGCAGTATTTT. This gives the protein CASSYLSGPLTQYF.

This chain joins TRBV5-4 and TRBJ1-1; tentative D call: TRBD1 (5 bases). The ends were cut back, 4 bases at V and 6 bases at J, with 10 bases in the middle. The CDR3 loop spans 12 amino acids. Germline lookup yields CDR1 SGHNT and CDR2 YYREEE (reference sequence). CDR3 residues: CASSLEGSEAFF. In nucleotides, the CDR3 is TGTGCCAGCAGCCTTGAGGGGTCTGAAGCTTTCTTT.

J is TRBJ2-2 and V is TRBV13, with no clear D. The CDR3 consists of 14 residues. V lost 3 bases, J lost 0 bases, and 5 bases lay in between. The germline gives CDR1 PRHDT, CDR2 FYEKMQ (reference sequence). DNA for the CDR3: TGTGCCAGCAGCTTGATCGCGAACACCGGGGAGCTGTTTTTT. Translated: CASSLIANTGELFF.

This clonotype was counted at least ten times. The chain couples TRBV7-9 to TRBJ1-1, with D tentatively TRBD1 (6 bases). The germline CDR1 and CDR2 sequences are SEHNR and FQNEAQ (reference sequence). V shed 6 bases and J shed 4 bases, with 15 bases lying between them. The length of the CDR3 is 14 residues. CDR3 coding DNA: TGTGCCAGCAGTGTTGACAGGTTTTCCACTGAAGCTTTCTTT. Translated: CASSVDRFSTEAFF.

A few counts support this clonotype. The genes are TRBV11-1 and TRBJ1-1, with 10 bases fitting TRBD1. Germline CDR1 is SGHAT and CDR2 is FQDESV (reference sequence). The CDR3 extends over 14 amino acids. The V segment lost 4 bases and the J segment 1 base; nucleotides outside the gene matches: 0. The CDR3: CASSWDRGNTEAFF. CDR3 in DNA: TGTGCCAGCAGCTGGGACAGGGGGAACACTGAAGCTTTCTTT.

This clonotype was observed a handful of times. The chain uses TRBV11-2 and TRBJ2-1; D is perhaps TRBD2 (5 bases). V gave up 4 bases and J gave up 8 bases, with 18 bases separating them. The CDR3 totals 15 residues. Germline CDR1 and CDR2: SGHAT and FQNNGV. The DNA for the CDR3 is TGTGCCAGCAGCTCCCCGCGGACTGCGTACGATGAGCAGTTCTTC. It yields the protein CASSSPRTAYDEQFF.

This clonotype was counted only a few times. The gene calls are TRBV7-9 and TRBJ1-2; possible D gene TRBD1, 5 bases. The CDR3 is made up of 11 amino acids. The V gene lost 5 bases and the J gene lost 7 bases, with 8 bases spanning the gap. CDR1 is SEHNR and CDR2 is FQNEAQ in the germline V gene (reference sequence). This CDR3 reads CASSPGIGYTF. As DNA, the CDR3 is TGTGCCAGCAGCCCAGGGATTGGCTACACCTTC.

V usage is TRBV20-1 and J usage is TRBJ2-3, with 9 bases identical to TRBD1. J lost 2 bases, V lost 6 bases, and 9 bases had no gene match. The CDR3 runs to 15 residues. Germline V gene lookup returns CDR1 DFQATT and CDR2 SNEGSKA (reference sequence). The CDR3: CSAIPRDRDTDTQYF. The DNA for the CDR3 is TGCAGTGCCATACCCCGGGACAGGGACACAGATACGCAGTATTTT.

This clonotype has a count of ten or more. The chain combines TRBV4-1 with TRBJ2-1; D unclear. The CDR3 loop spans 15 amino acids. CDR1 is MGHRA and CDR2 is YSYEKL in the germline V gene. Trimming removed 1 base at V and 8 bases at J, with 15 bases between. CDR3 sequence reads: CASSQVHLVTDEQFF. As DNA, the CDR3 is TGCGCCAGCAGCCAAGTTCATTTGGTCACGGATGAGCAGTTCTTC.